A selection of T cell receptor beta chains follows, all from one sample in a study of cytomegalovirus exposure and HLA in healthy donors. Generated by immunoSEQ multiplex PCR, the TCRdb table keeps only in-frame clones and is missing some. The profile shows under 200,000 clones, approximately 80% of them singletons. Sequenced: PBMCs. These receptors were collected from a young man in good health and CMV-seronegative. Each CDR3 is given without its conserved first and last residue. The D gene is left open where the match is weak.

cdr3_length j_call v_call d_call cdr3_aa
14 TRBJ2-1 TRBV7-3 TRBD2 ASSLGVRGSYNEQF
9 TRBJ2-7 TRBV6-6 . ASSPSREQY
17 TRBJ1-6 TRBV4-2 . ASSQGQNHQMGYNSPLH
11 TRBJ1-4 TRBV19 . ASNLGLHEKLF
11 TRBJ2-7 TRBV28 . ASIPRGGDEQY
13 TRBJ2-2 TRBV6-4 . ASSEVDIESGELF
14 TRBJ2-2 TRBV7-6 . ASRPRGARNTGELF
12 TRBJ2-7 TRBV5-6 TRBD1 ASSKDRGPYEQY
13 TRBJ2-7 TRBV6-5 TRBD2 ASRDLAGGTTEQY
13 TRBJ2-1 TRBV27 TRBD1 ASSFPGTGDNEQF
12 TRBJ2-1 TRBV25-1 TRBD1 ASSDPPGGSEQF
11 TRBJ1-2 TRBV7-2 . ASSLGGRYGYT
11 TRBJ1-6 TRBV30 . ATWSSYNSPLH
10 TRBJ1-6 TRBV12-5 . ASAPGSAPLH
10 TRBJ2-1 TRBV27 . ASTAPENEQF
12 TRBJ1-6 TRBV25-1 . ASSHSSYNSPLH
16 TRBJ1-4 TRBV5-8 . ASSLAVPGQDDDEKLF
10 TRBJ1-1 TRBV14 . ASSPHRFEAF
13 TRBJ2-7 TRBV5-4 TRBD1 ASSLTPQGTYEQY
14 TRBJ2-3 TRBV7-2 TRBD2 ASSLVAGAPPDTQY
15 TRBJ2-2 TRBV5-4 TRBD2 ASTPRSGSANTGELF
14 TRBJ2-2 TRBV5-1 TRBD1 ASSLGDRGYTGELF
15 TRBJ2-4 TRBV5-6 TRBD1 ASSPMSGTGRRNIQY
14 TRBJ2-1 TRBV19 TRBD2 ASSMVVAGGRREQF
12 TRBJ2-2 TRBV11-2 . ASSWGVGTGELF
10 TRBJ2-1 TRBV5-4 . ASSSAYNEQF
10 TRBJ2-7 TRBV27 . ASSGRSYEQY
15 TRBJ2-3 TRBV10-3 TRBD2 AIGHPSGTSLTDTQY
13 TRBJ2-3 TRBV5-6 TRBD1 ASSLRQGLADTQY
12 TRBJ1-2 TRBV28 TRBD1 ASTPGTGGYGYT
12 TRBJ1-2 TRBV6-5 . ASSYRSRGYGYT
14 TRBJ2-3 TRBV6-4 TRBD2 ASSDGLAGSTDTQY
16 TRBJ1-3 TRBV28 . ASSFGGLRGRQGNTIY
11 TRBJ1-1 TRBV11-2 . ASSPDRGTEAF
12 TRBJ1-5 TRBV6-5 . VSSPVQTGQPQH